The TCR beta chain described here comes from a study of CD8+CD57+ T cells in acquired aplastic anemia. Background on the study: CD4+ and CD8+ cells, once sorted, gave DNA averaging about 3 ug.

The template used for profiling TCR beta VDJ and CDR3 was genomic DNA. TCRdb recomputed calls from the reads with MiXCR, one row per CDR3 protein. The table lists around 150,000 distinct CDR3 sequences, 35% to 50% of them singletons. Study results and limitations: CD8+ Simpson's diversity showed no significant patient-control difference.

The table lists this clonotype with many counts. Its antigen is unknown. Per germline, CDR1 KGHDR and CDR2 SFDVKD. The CDR3 has 11 amino acids. Deletions cut 9 bases from V and 9 bases from J, with 11 bases between. The chain carries TRBV24-1 and TRBJ2-1; D not resolved. The clonotype originates from a human donor in good health, serving as a control. The sequencing sample was made of sorted CD4+, CD8+, or CD8+CD57+ T cells (not recorded which) from PBMCs. This CDR3 is CATQQRAEQFF. CDR3 DNA: TGTGCCACCCAGCAGAGAGCTGAGCAGTTCTTC.